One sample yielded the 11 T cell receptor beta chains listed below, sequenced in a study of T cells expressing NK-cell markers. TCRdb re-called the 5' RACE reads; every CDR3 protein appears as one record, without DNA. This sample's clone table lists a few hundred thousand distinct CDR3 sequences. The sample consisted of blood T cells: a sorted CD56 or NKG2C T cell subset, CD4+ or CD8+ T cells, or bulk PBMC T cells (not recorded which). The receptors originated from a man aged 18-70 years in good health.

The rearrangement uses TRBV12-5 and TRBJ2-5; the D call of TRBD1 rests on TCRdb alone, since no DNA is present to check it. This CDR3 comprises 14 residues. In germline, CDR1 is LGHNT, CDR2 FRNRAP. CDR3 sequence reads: CASASGVYQETQYF.

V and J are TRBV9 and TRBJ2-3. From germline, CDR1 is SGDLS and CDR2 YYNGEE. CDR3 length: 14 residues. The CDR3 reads CASSPQDHTDTQYF.

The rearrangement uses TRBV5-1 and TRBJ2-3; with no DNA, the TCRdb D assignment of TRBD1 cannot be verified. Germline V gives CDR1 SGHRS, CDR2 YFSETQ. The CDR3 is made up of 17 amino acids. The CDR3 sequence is CASSGGQGRLGTDTQYF.

The CDR3 loop is CASSRDAPLGTDTQYF. The J gene is TRBJ2-3, the V gene TRBV5-6. Germline V CDR1 and CDR2: SGHDT, YYEEEE. This CDR3 region has 16 residues.

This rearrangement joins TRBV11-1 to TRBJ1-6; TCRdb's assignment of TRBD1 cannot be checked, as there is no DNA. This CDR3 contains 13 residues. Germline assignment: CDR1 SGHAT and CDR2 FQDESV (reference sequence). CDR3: CASRGTDNSPLHF.

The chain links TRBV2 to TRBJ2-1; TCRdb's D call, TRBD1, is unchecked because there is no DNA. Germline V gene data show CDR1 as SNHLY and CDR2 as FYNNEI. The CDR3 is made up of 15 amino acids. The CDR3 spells CASSARQGGGNEQFF.

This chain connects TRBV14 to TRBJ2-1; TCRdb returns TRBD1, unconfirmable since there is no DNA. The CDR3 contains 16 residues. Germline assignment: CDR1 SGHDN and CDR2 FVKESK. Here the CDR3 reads CASSHHRGPSYNEQFF.

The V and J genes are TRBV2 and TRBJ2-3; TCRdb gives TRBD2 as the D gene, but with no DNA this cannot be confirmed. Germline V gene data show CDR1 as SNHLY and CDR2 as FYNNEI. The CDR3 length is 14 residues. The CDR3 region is CATRNSGGTDTQYF. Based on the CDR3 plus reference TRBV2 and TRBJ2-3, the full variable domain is EPEVTQTPSHQVTQMGQEVILRCVPISNHLYFYWYRQILGQKVEFLVSFYNNEISEKSEIFDDQFSVERPDGSNFTLKIRSTKLEDSAMYFCATRNSGGTDTQYFGPGTRLTVL.

CDR3 loop: CASSWTEDTEAFF. The chain employs TRBV19 and TRBJ1-1; checking the TCRdb D call of TRBD1 is not possible without DNA. Germline loops: CDR1 LNHDA, CDR2 SQIVND (reference sequence). The CDR3 length is 13 residues.

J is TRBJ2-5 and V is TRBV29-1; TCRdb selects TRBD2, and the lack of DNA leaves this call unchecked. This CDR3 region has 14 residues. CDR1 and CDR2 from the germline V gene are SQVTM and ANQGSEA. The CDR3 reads CSARTSGNEETQYF.

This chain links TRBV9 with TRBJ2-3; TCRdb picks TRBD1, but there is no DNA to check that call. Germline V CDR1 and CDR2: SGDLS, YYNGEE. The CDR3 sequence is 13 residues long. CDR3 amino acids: CASSPLLLGTQYF.